The 8 T cell receptor beta chains reported below all come from one sample, sequenced in a study of shared clonotypes between healthy human individuals. Measured with immunoSEQ multiplex PCR; TCRdb has only the in-frame clones, and not every one. Found here are about 530,000 clones, over 60% of them singletons; the top ten hold 9.5% to 15%. Input material: PBMCs. Every receptor here comes from a woman in her thirties or forties in good health. Some clones in this sample may be carry-over from other donors' samples.

The chain joins TRBV7-3 to TRBJ2-1, with D possibly being TRBD2 (6 bases). Trimming pared 4 bases from V and 6 bases from J, leaving 13 bases between. This CDR3 region has 14 residues. Germline V gene sequence: CDR1 SGHTA, CDR2 FQGTGA. CDR3 amino acids: CASSSTGSSNEQFF. In DNA, the CDR3 is TGTGCCAGCAGCTCCACCGGGAGCTCCAATGAGCAGTTCTTC.

The gene calls are TRBV4-1 and TRBJ2-7; 9 nucleotides match TRBD2. Germline CDR1 is MGHRA and CDR2 is YSYEKL. This CDR3 contains 18 residues. V dropped 6 bases and J dropped 1; count of bases not matched to a gene: 16. Here the CDR3 reads CASSHSGGSGSRSYEQYF. CDR3 nucleotides: TGCGCCAGCAGTCACAGCGGGGGGAGCGGGAGTAGGTCCTACGAGCAGTACTTC.

The chain couples TRBV9 to TRBJ1-1; D is unresolved. Trimming removed 0 bases from V and 4 bases from J, with 10 bases in between. CDR1 is SGDLS, CDR2 YYNGEE, per germline. This CDR3 has 14 amino acids. This CDR3 reads CASSVAQRGTEAFF. The CDR3 DNA is TGTGCCAGCAGCGTAGCTCAGAGAGGCACTGAAGCTTTCTTT.

This clone turned up a few times. This sequence joins TRBV30 and TRBJ2-7; TRBD1 matches at 8 bases. This CDR3 has 13 residues. V was pared by 1 base and J by 2 bases, with 1 base of the junction left unmatched. The germline V gene has CDR1 GTSNPN and CDR2 SVGIG (reference sequence). CDR3 protein: CAWSGTGPYEQYF. The CDR3 DNA follows: TGTGCCTGGAGTGGGACAGGGCCCTACGAGCAGTACTTC.

The V call is TRBV30, the J call TRBJ2-7, with D perhaps matching TRBD2 (6 bases). CDR3 size: 12 residues. Germline CDR1 reads GTSNPN; CDR2 reads SVGIG (reference sequence). V was cut by 2 bases and J by 6 bases, with 11 bases left in between. CDR3 region: CAWSSGPREQYF. The CDR3 DNA sequence: TGTGCCTGGAGTAGCGGGCCCCGCGAGCAGTACTTC.

This clone was seen a few times. The gene calls are TRBV7-6 and TRBJ2-7; D possibly corresponds to TRBD2 (6 bases). Between the trimmed V and J ends, which lost 5 bases and 1 base, there was a span of 12 bases. CDR1 SGHVS and CDR2 FNYEAQ come from the germline V gene. CDR3 length: 14 amino acids. CDR3 nucleotide sequence: TGTGCCAGCAGCCGGGGGTGGACTTCCTACGAGCAGTACTTC. Its protein is CASSRGWTSYEQYF.

The chain has TRBV9 and TRBJ2-3; D may be TRBD2 (6 bases). The V gene lost 2 bases and the J gene lost 2 bases, with 18 bases spanning the gap. This CDR3 has 17 residues. CDR1 is SGDLS and CDR2 is YYNGEE in the germline V gene. The CDR3 loop is CASSVPLGGGSTDTQYF. The CDR3 DNA reads as TGTGCCAGCAGCGTCCCCCTGGGAGGTGGATCCACAGATACGCAGTATTTT.

V and J are TRBV19 and TRBJ2-2, with D perhaps TRBD2 (7 bases). The germline gives CDR1 LNHDA, CDR2 SQIVND (reference sequence). CDR3 length: 20 amino acids. The V end was cut by 4 bases, the J end by 7 bases, with 31 bases between. DNA for the CDR3: TGTGCCAGTAGTAAGGGGCGGTACAGGGCGAGAAGGCGGGAGCACGGGGAGCTGTTTTTT. This codes for CASSKGRYRARRREHGELFF.